The next 32 T cell receptor beta chains were all read from a single sample in a study of metastatic and nonmetastatic thyroid tumors. TCRdb reanalyzed the PCR reads via MiXCR. This sample yields roughly 22,000 clones, of which over 10% are seen a single time; 14% belongs to the top ten. Thyroid surgery was performed in patients who had received no treatment beforehand. The sequenced sample was blood. These receptors all come from a female donor with papillary thyroid cancer or a benign thyroid nodule (not recorded which). Some clones in this sample may be carry-over from other donors' samples.

The chain employs TRBV20-1 and TRBJ2-7, with unresolved D. Germline assignment: CDR1 DFQATT and CDR2 SNEGSKA (reference sequence). CDR3 length: 14 amino acids. Trimming took 5 bases from V and 0 from J, leaving 14 bases between them. The CDR3 nucleotides read TGCAGTGCTCCCACTGGCGGAAGCTCCTACGAGCAGTACTTC. It yields the protein CSAPTGGSSYEQYF.

This clone was seen many times. Other DNA sequences of this sample code for an identical CDR3. The chain uses TRBV7-9 and TRBJ2-1; D is unresolved. CDR1 is SEHNR, CDR2 FQNEAQ, per germline (reference sequence). The CDR3 contains 13 residues. V was pared by 2 bases and J by 7 bases, with 9 bases between. CDR3 sequence reads: CASSLLGPNEQFF. The CDR3 nucleotides read TGTGCCAGCAGCTTATTGGGTCCAAATGAGCAGTTCTTC.

Ten or more counts support this clone. The chain couples TRBV5-1 to TRBJ2-1; the match to TRBD2 covers 13 bases. Germline CDR1 SGHRS, CDR2 YFSETQ. V dropped 8 bases and J dropped 8; count of bases not matched to a gene: 4. This CDR3 spans 13 amino acids. The CDR3 loop reads CASGLAGEDEQFF. CDR3 coding DNA: TGCGCCAGTGGACTAGCGGGAGAGGATGAGCAGTTCTTC.

The chain has TRBV5-4 and TRBJ2-2; TRBD1 agrees at 9 bases. J was trimmed by 5 bases and V by 3 bases; bases with no gene match: 5. The CDR3 has 15 amino acids. Per the germline V gene, CDR1 is SGHNT and CDR2 is YYREEE (reference sequence). The CDR3 region has the DNA TGTGCCAGCAGCTCAACAGGGGGCTGGACCGGGGAGCTGTTTTTT. Residues: CASSSTGGWTGELFF.

This clone was observed many times. The V gene is TRBV6-1, the J gene TRBJ2-7; no reliable D call. CDR1 and CDR2 from the germline V gene are MNHNS and SASEGT. The V gene lost 6 bases and the J gene lost 4 bases, with 7 bases spanning the gap. CDR3 length equals 11 residues. The CDR3: CASRQSYEQYF. DNA of the CDR3: TGTGCCAGCAGGCAGAGTTACGAGCAGTACTTC.

This clone was seen repeatedly, ten times or more. CDR3 region: CASSWGQGLGQETQYF. DNA of the CDR3: TGTGCCAGCAGCTGGGGACAGGGGTTGGGCCAAGAGACCCAGTACTTC. The V gene is TRBV7-9, the J gene TRBJ2-5, with 10 bases that match TRBD1. The trim removed 4 bases at V and 1 base at J, leaving 6 bases unmatched. Germline V CDR1 and CDR2: SEHNR, FQNEAQ (reference sequence). This CDR3 has 16 residues.

In this sample, this clone turned up many times. The gene calls are TRBV19 and TRBJ2-1; D gene ambiguous. The CDR3 totals 15 residues. Germline V lookup: CDR1 LNHDA, CDR2 SQIVND (reference sequence). The V gene lost 2 bases and the J gene lost 5 bases, with 13 bases spanning the gap. The CDR3 sequence: CASSITVQLNNEQFF. The CDR3 DNA is TGTGCCAGTAGTATAACGGTGCAACTAAACAATGAGCAGTTCTTC.

The V call is TRBV6-1, the J call TRBJ2-1, with 7 bases identical to TRBD2. The V gene's germline CDR1 is MNHNS and CDR2 SASEGT. J gave up 9 bases and V 5 bases, and 10 bases lay outside the gene matches. There are 14 residues in the CDR3. The CDR3 loop reads CASSLRGVWVEQFF. The CDR3 nucleotides read TGTGCCAGCAGTCTTCGGGGGGTCTGGGTTGAGCAGTTCTTC.

This clone was observed at least ten times. The chain couples TRBV10-3 to TRBJ1-5; 7 nucleotides match TRBD1. CDR3 length: 14 residues. Germline values: CDR1 ENHRY, CDR2 SYGVKD. Trimming cost V 3 bases and J 6 bases; bases outside gene matches: 5. DNA for the CDR3: TGTGCCATCAGTGAATCAGGGGGTGTTCAGCCCCAGCATTTT. Amino acids: CAISESGGVQPQHF.

This clone has ten or more counts. The rearrangement uses TRBV28 and TRBJ1-4; 7 bases agree with TRBD1. Germline trimming cut 3 bases from V and 4 bases from J; bases unmatched to any gene: 8. Germline lookup yields CDR1 MDHEN and CDR2 SYDVKM. The CDR3 has 16 amino acids. The CDR3 bases are TGTGCCAGCAGTTTCCCCCCGACAGGGCTTAATGAAAAACTGTTTTTT. Translation: CASSFPPTGLNEKLFF.

This clone was recorded at least ten times. This chain joins TRBV14 and TRBJ2-1; 8 bases map to TRBD1. This CDR3 region has 18 residues. The V segment lost 1 base and the J segment 4 bases; nucleotides outside the gene matches: 12. The V gene's germline CDR1 is SGHDN and CDR2 FVKESK. The CDR3 coding sequence is TGTGCCAGCAGCCAAGGGTCAGGGGGCCACTTTGGGTACAATGAGCAGTTCTTC. Protein sequence: CASSQGSGGHFGYNEQFF.

This clone was counted many times. CDR3 in amino acids: CASSSDREITDTQYF. CDR3 in DNA: TGTGCCAGCAGCTCAGACAGGGAGATCACAGATACGCAGTATTTT. This rearrangement joins TRBV5-4 to TRBJ2-3, with TRBD1 identical over 7 bases. V lost 3 bases to trimming and J lost 2 bases; unmatched junction nucleotides: 6. This CDR3 has 15 amino acids. Germline V lookup: CDR1 SGHNT, CDR2 YYREEE (reference sequence).

This clone came up many times. The chain couples TRBV7-2 to TRBJ2-7, with a weak D call TRBD2 (7 bases). This CDR3 is built from 17 residues. The germline CDR1 and CDR2 sequences are SGHTA and FQGNSA. V gave up 3 bases and J gave up 4 bases, with 22 bases separating them. CDR3 sequence: CASSLVGGGAIMYEQYF. For the CDR3, the DNA is TGTGCCAGCAGCTTGGTCGGAGGGGGGGCGATAATGTACGAGCAGTACTTC.

The sample holds many counts of this clone. Other nucleotide sequences from this sample produce the same CDR3. The rearrangement joins TRBV30 to TRBJ1-2, with D unresolved. The CDR3 has 13 residues. The germline CDR1 and CDR2 sequences are GTSNPN and SVGIG (reference sequence). Deletions cut 0 bases from V and 4 bases from J, with 9 bases between. CDR3 loop: CAWSVLWGYGYTF. The DNA of the CDR3 is TGTGCCTGGAGTGTACTCTGGGGCTATGGCTACACCTTC.

This clone appeared many times. The V call is TRBV7-9, the J call TRBJ1-4; perhaps TRBD1 as D (5 bases). V was cut by 6 bases and J by 3 bases, with 11 bases left in between. The CDR3 consists of 14 residues. Looked up from germline, CDR1 is SEHNR and CDR2 is FQNEAQ (reference sequence). The CDR3 loop reads CASSPGVANEKLFF. CDR3 bases: TGTGCCAGCAGTCCGGGGGTAGCTAATGAAAAACTGTTTTTT.

This clone has at least ten counts. The chain recombines TRBV9 with TRBJ1-3; 10 nucleotides agree with TRBD1. This CDR3 spans 16 amino acids. The ends lost 3 bases at V and 3 bases at J; junction bases unmatched: 6. CDR1 is SGDLS and CDR2 is YYNGEE in the germline V gene. In DNA form, the CDR3 reads TGTGCCAGCAGCGCGGGAGGACAGGGGGGTGGAAACACCATATATTTT. It yields the protein CASSAGGQGGGNTIYF.

This clone was counted at least ten times. The chain couples TRBV11-2 to TRBJ2-1; 7 bases agree with TRBD1. The CDR3 sequence is 14 residues long. The germline V gene encodes CDR1 SGHAT and CDR2 FQNNGV. The ends lost 5 bases at V and 7 bases at J; junction bases unmatched: 8. The CDR3 coding sequence is TGTGCCAGCAGCCCCGGGACAGCCATAAATGAGCAGTTCTTC. This sequence encodes CASSPGTAINEQFF.

The V and J genes are TRBV7-9 and TRBJ2-7; D gene unclear. CDR1 is SEHNR, CDR2 FQNEAQ, per germline (reference sequence). The CDR3 loop spans 14 amino acids. With 6 bases removed from V and 2 bases from J, the gap between germline ends came to 14 bases. CDR3 sequence (DNA): TGTGCCAGCAGGGGAAGAGGAGCCCCCTACGAGCAGTACTTC. Protein sequence: CASRGRGAPYEQYF.

This clone was picked up many times. The CDR3 loop reads CASSQDTGNTIYF. CDR3 bases: TGTGCCAGCAGCCAAGATACCGGAAACACCATATATTTT. This chain connects TRBV3-1 to TRBJ1-3, with D unresolved. V was trimmed by 0 bases and J by 4 bases, leaving 4 bases between them. This CDR3 has 13 amino acids. Germline V gene lookup returns CDR1 LGHDT and CDR2 YNNKEL (reference sequence).

This chain links TRBV6-1 with TRBJ1-2; D unresolved. Trimming left V 0 bases short and J 2 bases short, with 13 bases between. Germline CDR1 reads MNHNS; CDR2 reads SASEGT. The CDR3 has 16 amino acids. The CDR3 protein is CASSEAGSLNNYGYTF. The CDR3 nucleotides read TGTGCCAGCAGTGAAGCGGGGTCCCTGAACAACTATGGCTACACCTTC.

This clone was observed many times. The chain is built from TRBV20-1 and TRBJ2-5; no definite D call. V was pared by 7 bases and J by 2 bases, with 14 bases between. The CDR3 sequence is 13 residues long. Germline CDR1 reads DFQATT; CDR2 reads SNEGSKA (reference sequence). The CDR3 DNA follows: TGCAGTGTTCGGCTGGTGGAACAAGAGACCCAGTACTTC. Amino acids: CSVRLVEQETQYF.

This chain links TRBV6-1 with TRBJ2-7; 11 positions agree with TRBD1. Germline V gene lookup returns CDR1 MNHNS and CDR2 SASEGT. Unmatched junction bases numbered 1, after V lost 5 bases and J lost 1 base. CDR3 length: 14 residues. Here the CDR3 DNA reads TGTGCCAGCAGTCGGGACAGGGGGTCCTACGAGCAGTACTTC. Protein sequence: CASSRDRGSYEQYF.

By sample share, this clone is medium-sized. This sequence joins TRBV6-5 and TRBJ2-3, with D perhaps TRBD1 or TRBD2 (5 bases each). The CDR3 sequence is 17 residues long. V lost 6 bases to trimming and J lost 2 bases, with 21 bases between them. Germline V gives CDR1 MNHEY, CDR2 SVGAGI. The DNA of the CDR3 is TGTGCCAGCAGCTTAACACCGGGATCGGGGCACACAGATACGCAGTATTTT. Translation: CASSLTPGSGHTDTQYF.

This clone was seen many times. The V call is TRBV27, the J call TRBJ2-7; possibly TRBD2 for D (6 bases). The CDR3 runs 16 residues. Between the trimmed V and J ends, which lost 0 bases and 4 bases, there was a span of 16 bases. Germline V lookup: CDR1 MNHEY, CDR2 SMNVEV (reference sequence). CDR3 coding DNA: TGTGCCAGCAGTTTATCGATAACGGGAGCTGCTTACGAGCAGTACTTC. Translation gives CASSLSITGAAYEQYF.

In this sample, this clone turned up a few times. This chain connects TRBV28 to TRBJ1-3; a possible D gene is TRBD1 (5 bases). V lost 6 bases and J lost 0, with 12 bases in between. From germline, CDR1 is MDHEN and CDR2 SYDVKM. The CDR3 consists of 15 residues. This chain's CDR3 is CASSWDGTSGNTIYF. For the CDR3, the DNA is TGTGCCAGCAGCTGGGACGGAACCTCTGGAAACACCATATATTTT.

The V and J genes are TRBV5-4 and TRBJ1-2; unclear D gene. Germline CDR1 is SGHNT and CDR2 is YYREEE (reference sequence). The CDR3 runs 14 residues. V lost 2 bases and J lost 8, with 16 bases in between. CDR3 in amino acids: CASSLYTTPRGYTF. The CDR3 coding sequence is TGTGCCAGCAGCTTATACACCACCCCGAGGGGCTACACCTTC.

In this sample, this clone turned up many times. The chain couples TRBV13 to TRBJ2-3; 10 nucleotides align to TRBD1. Germline assignment: CDR1 PRHDT and CDR2 FYEKMQ (reference sequence). This CDR3 is 15 amino acids long. The ends lost 5 bases at V and 4 bases at J; junction bases unmatched: 6. The CDR3 here is CASSAQDRGADTQYF. DNA for the CDR3: TGTGCCAGCAGCGCCCAGGACAGGGGGGCAGATACGCAGTATTTT.

The sample holds many counts of this clone. The chain carries TRBV7-3 and TRBJ2-7, with D unresolved. The V and J ends lost 4 bases and 1 base respectively, with 8 bases between them. This CDR3 has 13 amino acids. Germline values: CDR1 SGHTA, CDR2 FQGTGA. The CDR3 here is CASSSSPSYEQYF. CDR3 sequence (DNA): TGTGCCAGCAGCTCTAGTCCATCCTACGAGCAGTACTTC.

This clone was seen more than once but under ten times. The chain uses TRBV6-1 and TRBJ2-1; D uncertain. Germline CDR1 is MNHNS and CDR2 is SASEGT. The CDR3 totals 13 residues. With 2 bases removed from V and 7 bases from J, the gap between germline ends came to 9 bases. CDR3 sequence (DNA): TGTGCCAGCAGTGAATGGCATAGAAATGAGCAGTTCTTC. It is translated as CASSEWHRNEQFF.

V usage is TRBV27 and J usage is TRBJ2-1; unclear D gene. Per germline, CDR1 MNHEY and CDR2 SMNVEV (reference sequence). The CDR3 spans 14 residues. V lost 4 bases and J 5 bases, leaving 12 bases between the germline ends. The CDR3 bases are TGTGCCAGCAGTTCTGCAGTTACCGACAATGAGCAGTTCTTC. The encoded protein is CASSSAVTDNEQFF.

This clone appeared many times. The genes are TRBV28 and TRBJ1-1; D uncertain. The CDR3 runs 14 residues. The V end lost 6 bases, the J end lost 0 bases, and 11 bases lay between the germline ends. Germline V gene lookup returns CDR1 MDHEN and CDR2 SYDVKM. The CDR3 region has the DNA TGTGCCAGCAGCCAATTAGGGTTGAACACTGAAGCTTTCTTT. It is translated as CASSQLGLNTEAFF.

This clone showed up many times. Other nucleotide sequences from this sample produce the same CDR3. The chain links TRBV12-3 or TRBV12-4 to TRBJ2-2; D assignment may be TRBD1 or TRBD2 (6 bases each). Trimming removed 6 bases at V and 4 bases at J, with 21 bases between. This CDR3 is built from 17 residues. The CDR3 nucleotides are TGTGCCAGCAGCGCTTGGGGGGCGGGCCGCATCACCGGGGAGCTGTTTTTT. It yields the protein CASSAWGAGRITGELFF.